A selection of T cell receptor beta chains follows, all from one sample in a study of neoadjuvant anti-PD-1 for oral cavity cancer. Clones were read by immunoSEQ multiplex PCR, and TCRdb kept only the in-frame ones, dropping some. The data show around 68,000 clones, with 70% to 90% seen just once and 2.5% to 3% held by the top ten. Sequencing was performed on PBMCs, taken after nivolumab (anti-PD-1) treatment. Receptor source: a person between 40 and 80 years old with oral cavity squamous cell carcinoma. The CDR3 runs from the conserved cysteine through the conserved F or W. A D gene is named only where the DNA matches it firmly. Expanded clones get a size class; other rows say once, few or many, or leave the size out.

v_gene,j_gene,abundance,d_gene,CDR3nt,CDR3aa
TRBV28,TRBJ2-2,.,.,TGTGCCAGCAGTTTTTGGCAGGGTAGGAATTCTGGGGAGCTGTTTTTT,CASSFWQGRNSGELFF
TRBV11-1,TRBJ1-2,.,.,TGTGCCAGCATCTTCAGCGGGGCAGGGGTCTTGAACTTC,CASIFSGAGVLNF
TRBV28,TRBJ1-2,once,.,TGTGCCAGCACCCTACGGACACTGAAGAGGAACTATGGCTACACCTTC,CASTLRTLKRNYGYTF
TRBV5-6,TRBJ2-2,once,.,TGTGCCAGCAGCTTGGAGGCGCGCGCAGGGGAGCTGTTTTTT,CASSLEARAGELFF
TRBV10-2,TRBJ2-7,once,.,TGCGCCAGCAGTGGAGCCCTAGGGGGAGGGAACCGCTACGAGCAGTACTTC,CASSGALGGGNRYEQYF
TRBV7-3,TRBJ2-5,.,TRBD2,TGTGCCAGCAGTTCTCCAGCGGGATCGGAGACCCAGTACTTC,CASSSPAGSETQYF
TRBV10-1,TRBJ2-4,few,.,TGCGCCAGCAGTGAAGGGTCGGCCAAAAACATTCAGTACTTC,CASSEGSAKNIQYF
TRBV7-9,TRBJ1-2,.,.,TGTGCCAGCAGTTCCCAAGGTCATCCTACGAACGGCTACACCTTC,CASSSQGHPTNGYTF
TRBV2,TRBJ1-1,.,.,TGTGCCAGCAGCCCAGACAGAGAAGCTTTCTTT,CASSPDREAFF
TRBV7-9,TRBJ2-7,.,TRBD1,TGTGCCAGCAGCCTCCGGGGACAGGGTGGCGAGCAGTACTTC,CASSLRGQGGEQYF
TRBV4-2,TRBJ1-5,.,TRBD1,TGTGCCAGCAGCCAAGTTGTGGGACAGGGGGCGGCTGGCAATCAGCCCCAGCATTTT,CASSQVVGQGAAGNQPQHF
TRBV7-9,TRBJ2-3,once,TRBD2,TGTGCCAGCAGCGCTAGATCTTGGACTAGCGGGAGAGAAGATACGCAGTATTTT,CASSARSWTSGREDTQYF
TRBV5-1,TRBJ2-1,.,TRBD1,TGCGCCAGCAGCAGGACAATCGGGACAGGGGGCTACAATGAGCAGTTCTTC,CASSRTIGTGGYNEQFF
TRBV5-1,TRBJ1-2,.,.,TGCGCCAGCAGCTTGGGAGGGACGCCGGGGGGTAATGGCTACACCTTC,CASSLGGTPGGNGYTF
TRBV5-8,TRBJ1-2,.,TRBD1,TGTGCCAGCAGCTTGGGAGGGGGCCATAACTATGGCTACACCTTC,CASSLGGGHNYGYTF
TRBV14,TRBJ2-5,.,.,TGTGCCAGCAGCGCCGGCCAGATCGGAGAGACCCAGTACTTC,CASSAGQIGETQYF
TRBV4-2,TRBJ1-1,.,.,TGTGCCAGCAGCCAAGATCCCCTGGAGGGAATTGGAGTTACTGAAGCTTTCTTT,CASSQDPLEGIGVTEAFF
TRBV18,TRBJ2-1,.,TRBD2,TGTGCCAGCTCACCATCTCGTAGCGGGACCTCCTACAATGAGCAGTTCTTC,CASSPSRSGTSYNEQFF
TRBV7-6,TRBJ2-5,.,.,TGTGCCAGCAGCCAGCTAGCGTCACAAGAGACCCAGTACTTC,CASSQLASQETQYF
TRBV5-4,TRBJ2-2,.,TRBD1,TGTGCCAGCAGCTTGTTATACAGGGGGCGTATCGGGGAGCTGTTTTTT,CASSLLYRGRIGELFF
TRBV5-6,TRBJ1-2,.,.,TGTGCCAGCAGCCCCATTGGCGGGACAAACGACCACACCTTC,CASSPIGGTNDHTF
TRBV7-2,TRBJ2-6,.,.,TGTGCCAGCAGCTTAGTGGGGCTGGGGACAAACTCCGTCCTGACTTTC,CASSLVGLGTNSVLTF
TRBV2,TRBJ2-2,.,TRBD2,TGTGCCAGCAGTGAGGTAGCGGGAGTGAACACCGGGGAGCTGTTTTTT,CASSEVAGVNTGELFF
TRBV28,TRBJ1-1,.,.,TGTGCCAGCAGGGTTTGGGGGTCTGAAGCTTTCTTT,CASRVWGSEAFF
TRBV4-2,TRBJ1-2,.,TRBD1,TGTGCCAGCAGCCAAGATCTCACAGGGGAAAACTATGGCTACACCTTC,CASSQDLTGENYGYTF
TRBV28,TRBJ2-2,.,TRBD2,TGTGCCAGCAGTTATGGGACTAGCGGGAGAATCTTCGGGGAGCTGTTTTTT,CASSYGTSGRIFGELFF
TRBV7-2,TRBJ2-5,.,.,TGTGCCAGCAGCTTAGCCCTAGTAAAAGAGACCCAGTACTTC,CASSLALVKETQYF
TRBV7-2,TRBJ2-5,.,.,TGTGCCAGCAGCTCACCCTCCGGGAAAGAGACCCAGTACTTC,CASSSPSGKETQYF
TRBV7-8,TRBJ2-5,.,TRBD2,TGTGCCAGCAAAGAGGGGGCTAGCGGGAGGACCCAAGAGACCCAGTACTTC,CASKEGASGRTQETQYF
TRBV5-1,TRBJ2-1,.,.,TGCGCCAGCAGCCAGGGGCCCGGGGGTGCGTCTGACAATGAGCAGTTCTTC,CASSQGPGGASDNEQFF
TRBV6-1,TRBJ2-7,.,TRBD1,TGTGCCAGCAGTTTGAACAGGGGTGGAACCTACGAGCAGTACTTC,CASSLNRGGTYEQYF
TRBV12-5,TRBJ1-2,.,TRBD1,TGTGCTAGTGGTTTGTCCCGGGACAGGGGAAACTATGGCTACACCTTC,CASGLSRDRGNYGYTF
TRBV5-1,TRBJ1-2,.,.,TGCGCCAGCAGCTTGCTGGCCTCCTATGGCTACACCTTC,CASSLLASYGYTF
TRBV11-2,TRBJ2-7,.,.,TGTGCCAGCAGCTTATTCCCAGCGACCAACCAGCAGTACTTC,CASSLFPATNQQYF
TRBV30,TRBJ1-3,once,.,TGTGCCCTGAACTGGGGTGGAAACACCATATATTTT,CALNWGGNTIYF
TRBV28,TRBJ2-7,.,TRBD2,TGTGCCAGCAGTTTATGGGCTAGCGGACCTTACGAGCAGTACTTC,CASSLWASGPYEQYF
TRBV2,TRBJ2-6,.,.,TGTGCCAGCAGTGACCCCTCTGGGGCCAACGTCCTGACTTTC,CASSDPSGANVLTF
TRBV6-6,TRBJ1-1,.,.,TGTGCCAGCAAAAAAGGTCAGCTAAACACTGAAGCTTTCTTT,CASKKGQLNTEAFF
TRBV4-2,TRBJ2-3,.,TRBD2,TGTGCCAGCAGCCAGACTACTAGCGGGGGATGGGGTACGCAGTATTTT,CASSQTTSGGWGTQYF
TRBV27,TRBJ1-6,.,.,TGTGCCAGCACTCCCGACAGGTGGTATTCACCCCTCCACTTT,CASTPDRWYSPLHF
TRBV27,TRBJ2-4,.,TRBD2,TGTGCCAGCAGCCAAGGACTAGCGGGAGGGGAAAACATTCAGTACTTC,CASSQGLAGGENIQYF
TRBV5-4,TRBJ2-7,.,.,TGTGCCAGCAGTTCGGGGGAGAGCAGTTACGAGCAGTACTTC,CASSSGESSYEQYF
TRBV7-2,TRBJ2-1,.,TRBD2,TGTGCCAGCAGCTTGACTAGCGGGGCCCAGGGTGAGCAGTTCTTC,CASSLTSGAQGEQFF
TRBV19,TRBJ1-1,few,TRBD1,TGTGCCAGTGGACGGGACAGGGCGAACACTGAAGCTTTCTTT,CASGRDRANTEAFF
TRBV15,TRBJ2-6,.,.,TGTGCCACCAGCAGAGAGAGGGTCGGAAACTCTGGGGCCAACGTCCTGACTTTC,CATSRERVGNSGANVLTF
TRBV4-2,TRBJ2-7,.,.,TGTGCCAGCAACCAAGTCCTCTCAGACGACGAGCAGTACTTC,CASNQVLSDDEQYF
TRBV4-2,TRBJ2-7,.,TRBD2,TGTGCCAGCAGCCAAACTAGCGTGGGGGAGCAGTACTTC,CASSQTSVGEQYF
TRBV25-1,TRBJ2-1,.,.,TGTGCCAGCAGTGAACCCGCGACTAGTCGGCAGTTCTTC,CASSEPATSRQFF
TRBV19,TRBJ1-1,.,.,TGTGCCACTGTACCGGCCCAAATTAACACTGAAGCTTTCTTT,CATVPAQINTEAFF
TRBV5-1,TRBJ2-7,.,.,TGCGCCAGCAGCTTGATGCGGGGACATCTATACGAGCAGTACTTC,CASSLMRGHLYEQYF